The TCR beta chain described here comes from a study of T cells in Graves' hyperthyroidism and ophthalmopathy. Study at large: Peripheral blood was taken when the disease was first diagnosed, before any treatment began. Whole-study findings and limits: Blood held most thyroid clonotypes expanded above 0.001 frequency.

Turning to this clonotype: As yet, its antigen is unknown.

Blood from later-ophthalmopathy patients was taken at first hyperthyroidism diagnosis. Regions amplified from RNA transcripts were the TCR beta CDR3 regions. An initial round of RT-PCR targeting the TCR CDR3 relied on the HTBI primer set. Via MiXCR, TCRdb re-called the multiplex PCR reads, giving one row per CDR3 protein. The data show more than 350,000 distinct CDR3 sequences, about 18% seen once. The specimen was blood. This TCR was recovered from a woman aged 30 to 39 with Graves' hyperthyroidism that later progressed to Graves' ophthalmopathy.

The CDR3 DNA is TGTGCCAGCCGGGCCGGACGAGACATGGACACTGAAGCTTTCTTT. This sequence encodes CASRAGRDMDTEAFF. This chain uses TRBV7-9 with TRBJ1-1, with D unresolved. Germline CDR1 reads SEHNR; CDR2 reads FQNEAQ (reference sequence). The length of the CDR3 is 15 residues. The V and J ends lost 8 bases and 3 bases respectively, with 19 bases between them.